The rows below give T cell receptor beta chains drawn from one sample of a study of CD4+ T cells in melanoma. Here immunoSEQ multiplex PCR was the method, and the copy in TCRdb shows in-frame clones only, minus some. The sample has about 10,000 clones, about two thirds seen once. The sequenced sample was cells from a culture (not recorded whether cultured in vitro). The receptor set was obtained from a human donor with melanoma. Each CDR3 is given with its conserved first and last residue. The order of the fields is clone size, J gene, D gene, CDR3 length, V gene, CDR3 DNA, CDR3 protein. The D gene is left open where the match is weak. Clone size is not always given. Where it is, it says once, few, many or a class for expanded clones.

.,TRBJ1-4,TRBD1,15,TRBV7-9,TGTGCCAGCAGCTTCGGGGACAGTTCAAATGAAAAACTGTTTTTT,CASSFGDSSNEKLFF
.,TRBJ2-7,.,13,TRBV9,TGTGCCAGCAGCCCCGGGACGCTCTACGAGCAGTACTTC,CASSPGTLYEQYF
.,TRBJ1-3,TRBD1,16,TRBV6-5,TGTGCCAGCAGTTCCGGGACAGTGTACTCTGGAAACACCATATATTTT,CASSSGTVYSGNTIYF
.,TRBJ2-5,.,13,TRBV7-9,TGTGCCAGCAGCTTGGCGGACAGCGGGACCCAGTACTTC,CASSLADSGTQYF
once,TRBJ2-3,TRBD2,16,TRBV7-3,TGTGCCAGCAGCACCCGAAGGGGAGGGGGCACAGATACGCAGTATTTT,CASSTRRGGGTDTQYF
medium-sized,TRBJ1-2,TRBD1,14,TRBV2,TGTGCCAGCAGGGGACAGGTAGTGTGGTATGGCTACACCTTC,CASRGQVVWYGYTF
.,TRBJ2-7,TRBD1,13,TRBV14,TGTGCCAGCAGCGTGGGACAGGCCTACGAGCAGTACTTC,CASSVGQAYEQYF
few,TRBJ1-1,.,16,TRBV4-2,TGTGCCAGCAGCCAACAAGGTAGGGCCCGGGGGACTGAAGCTTTCTTT,CASSQQGRARGTEAFF
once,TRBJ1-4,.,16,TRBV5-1,TGCGCCAGCAGCCCAGGGGACTTGGCAGGGTATGAAAAACTGTTTTTT,CASSPGDLAGYEKLFF
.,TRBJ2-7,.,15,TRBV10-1,TGCGCCAGCAGTGAGTATCGTGGGAGTTCCTACGAGCAGTACTTC,CASSEYRGSSYEQYF
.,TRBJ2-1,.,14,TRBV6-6,TGTGCCAGCAGTTACAGCCTCTCCTACAATGAGCAGTTCTTC,CASSYSLSYNEQFF
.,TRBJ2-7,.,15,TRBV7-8,TGTGCCAGCAGCTTAGGTGTTGGGACGGGTTACGAGCAGTACTTC,CASSLGVGTGYEQYF
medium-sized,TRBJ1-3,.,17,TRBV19,TGTGCCAGTAGTATACTCGGCGCTTCTAGCTCTGGAAACACCATATATTTT,CASSILGASSSGNTIYF
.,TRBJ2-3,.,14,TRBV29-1,TGCAGCGTTGCCGGAGTCTCTAGCACAGATACGCAGTATTTT,CSVAGVSSTDTQYF
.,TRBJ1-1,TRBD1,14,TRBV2,TGTGCCAGCAGTTTCAGGCAGGGGGTCACTGAAGCTTTCTTT,CASSFRQGVTEAFF
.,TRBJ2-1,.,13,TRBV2,TGTGCCAGCAGTGAATGGAGCTACAATGAGCAGTTCTTC,CASSEWSYNEQFF
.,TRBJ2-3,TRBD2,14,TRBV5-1,TGCGCCAGCAGCTTGAGCCTAGCGGCAGATACGCAGTATTTT,CASSLSLAADTQYF
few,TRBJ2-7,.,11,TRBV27,TGTGCCACCGAGAGAGGCAGCGAGCAGTACTTC,CATERGSEQYF
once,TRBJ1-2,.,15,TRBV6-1,.,CASSFALGIYSHKYF
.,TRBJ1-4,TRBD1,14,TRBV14,TGTGCCAGCAGCCGGAACAGGGGCAGTGAAAAACTGTTTTTT,CASSRNRGSEKLFF
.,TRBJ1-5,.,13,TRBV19,TGTGCCAGTAGTATAGACACGGTACAGCCCCAGCATTTT,CASSIDTVQPQHF
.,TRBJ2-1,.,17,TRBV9,TGTGCCAGCAGCGTAGTGGAGGGGGCGAACTCCTTGAATGAGCAGTTCTTC,CASSVVEGANSLNEQFF
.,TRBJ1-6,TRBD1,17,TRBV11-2,TGTGCCAGCAGCGCGGCCGGGACAGGGGCCTATAATTCACCCCTCCACTTT,CASSAAGTGAYNSPLHF
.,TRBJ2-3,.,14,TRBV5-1,TGCGCCAGCAACATGGAGGGTTCGGGAGATACGCAGTATTTT,CASNMEGSGDTQYF
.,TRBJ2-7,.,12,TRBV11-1,TGTGCCAGCAGTTCTACAGGGATAGAGCAGTACTTC,CASSSTGIEQYF
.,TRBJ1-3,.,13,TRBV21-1,TGTGCCAGCAGCAAAGCACCAGGGGCTACCATATATTTT,CASSKAPGATIYF
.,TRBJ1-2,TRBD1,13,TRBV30,TGTGCGAGGGACAGGTCCTTTTCCTATGGCTACACCTTC,CARDRSFSYGYTF
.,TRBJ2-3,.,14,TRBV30,TGTGCCTGGAGTGACAGGCGATTCACAGATACGCAGTATTTT,CAWSDRRFTDTQYF
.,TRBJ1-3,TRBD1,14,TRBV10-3,TGTGCCTCGGGACAGACGTACTCTGGAAACACCATATATTTT,CASGQTYSGNTIYF
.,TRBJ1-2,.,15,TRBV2,TGTGCCAGCTATGATGAGGCAGTCCCTAACTATGGCTACACCTTC,CASYDEAVPNYGYTF
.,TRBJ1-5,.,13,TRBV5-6,TGTGCCAGCAGCTTTTTGGGCGGTCAGCCCCAGCATTTT,CASSFLGGQPQHF
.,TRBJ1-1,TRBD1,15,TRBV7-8,TGTGCCAGCAGCTTAGTGAGGGGGCAGCACACTGAAGCTTTCTTT,CASSLVRGQHTEAFF
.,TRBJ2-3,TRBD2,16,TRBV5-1,TGCGCCAGCAGCCCGTCCAGCGGGGGGGCCTTAGATACGCAGTATTTT,CASSPSSGGALDTQYF
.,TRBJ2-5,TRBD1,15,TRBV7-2,TGTGCCAGCAGCTCGGGACAGTCTATGGGGGAGACCCAGTACTTC,CASSSGQSMGETQYF
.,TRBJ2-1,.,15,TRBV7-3,TGTGCCAGCAGCAAGGACTACAATCCCTACAATGAGCAGTTCTTC,CASSKDYNPYNEQFF
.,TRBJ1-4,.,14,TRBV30,TGTGCCTGGAGACGTACAGGGCCGGGTGAAAAACTGTTTTTT,CAWRRTGPGEKLFF
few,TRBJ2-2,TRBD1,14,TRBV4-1,TGCGCCAGCTGCCAACGGACAGGTTCCGGGGAGCTGTTTTTT,CASCQRTGSGELFF
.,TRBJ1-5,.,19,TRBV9,TGTGCCAGCAGCATCCCAGGCCCCTACAGGGAACCAAAAAATCAGCCCCAGCATTTT,CASSIPGPYREPKNQPQHF
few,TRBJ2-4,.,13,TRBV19,TGTGCCAGTAGTAGGGGGTCAGGAGGCATTCAGTACTTC,CASSRGSGGIQYF